Shown below are 22 T cell receptor beta chains from a single sample sequenced in a study of T cell repertoires in cytomegalovirus infection. Their recognized antigens are unknown. TCRdb used MiXCR to reprocess the reads, holding one entry per CDR3 protein. The sample gives about 900,000 distinct CDR3 sequences, about a third of which show up once; over 11% is in the top ten. Sequencing used cultured CD8+ T cells from PBMCs, obtained from culture after CMV antigen stimulation. Receptor source: a human donor in good health (CMV status not recorded). Some clones in this sample may be carry-over from other donors' samples.

CDR3 sequence: CAITRTDFYGYTF. The CDR3 DNA reads TGTGCCATCACCCGGACGGATTTCTATGGCTACACCTTC. The J gene is TRBJ1-2, the V gene TRBV10-3; no definite D call. With 7 bases removed from V and 4 bases from J, the gap between germline ends came to 13 bases. The CDR3 totals 13 residues. Germline V gene sequence: CDR1 ENHRY, CDR2 SYGVKD.

Points on this clonotype: This may be a read error: a much more frequent sequence differs by one nucleotide. The V gene is TRBV12-3 or TRBV12-4, the J gene TRBJ2-4; TRBD2 might be the D (5 bases). Trimming cost V 5 bases and J 0 bases, with 17 bases left between them. This CDR3 comprises 17 residues. CDR3 in amino acids: CASSPSLDSLAKNIQYF. CDR3 sequence (DNA): TGTGCCAGCAGTCCATCACTGGACTCCCTAGCCAAAAACATTCAGTACTTC.

At least ten counts were recorded for this clonotype. The chain joins TRBV7-2 to TRBJ2-1, with a tentative D call TRBD1 (5 bases). The CDR3 is made up of 16 amino acids. V shed 2 bases and J shed 0 bases, with 11 bases lying between them. Germline V CDR1 and CDR2: SGHTA, FQGNSA. CDR3 residues: CASSLKSRASYNEQFF. The CDR3 nucleotides read TGTGCCAGCAGCTTAAAATCCAGGGCCTCCTACAATGAGCAGTTCTTC.

There are a few counts of this clonotype. This chain uses TRBV27 with TRBJ1-4, with unresolved D. Germline CDR1 reads MNHEY; CDR2 reads SMNVEV (reference sequence). CDR3 length: 15 residues. V gave up 3 bases and J gave up 1 base, with 9 bases separating them. CDR3 in amino acids: CASSFLGGTNEKLFF. The DNA for the CDR3 is TGTGCCAGCAGTTTCTTGGGAGGAACTAATGAAAAACTGTTTTTT.

The V call is TRBV6-5, the J call TRBJ2-3; D gene ambiguous. CDR3 length: 13 residues. The germline CDR1 and CDR2 sequences are MNHEY and SVGAGI. V was shortened by 2 bases and J by 7 bases, with 10 bases between the two germline ends. The CDR3 DNA reads TGTGCCAGCAGTTACGGGTCTCTCCATACGCAGTATTTT. It codes for CASSYGSLHTQYF.

Ten or more counts support this clonotype. The gene calls are TRBV7-6 and TRBJ2-3, with D unclear. CDR1 is SGHVS, CDR2 FNYEAQ, per germline. This CDR3 spans 14 amino acids. V lost 6 bases and J 2 bases, leaving 12 bases between the germline ends. This CDR3 is CASSRSEDTDTQYF. The CDR3 DNA reads as TGTGCCAGCAGTAGGTCCGAAGACACAGATACGCAGTATTTT.

This clonotype was seen only a few times. The V and J genes are TRBV24-1 and TRBJ1-1, with TRBD1 as a possible D gene (6 bases). Trimming took 0 bases from V and 6 from J, leaving 19 bases between them. CDR3 length: 17 amino acids. The V gene's germline CDR1 is KGHDR and CDR2 SFDVKD. The CDR3 DNA reads TGTGCCACCAGTGATTTGCGGGGGCTCGGTTTAGGGTCTGAAGCTTTCTTT. Translating gives CATSDLRGLGLGSEAFF.

The V call is TRBV12-3 or TRBV12-4, the J call TRBJ1-5, with unresolved D. V lost 6 bases and J 5 bases, leaving 11 bases between the germline ends. The CDR3 has 13 residues. Here the CDR3 DNA reads TGTGCCAGCAGCGGGATTTTGTATCAGCCCCAGCATTTT. It codes for CASSGILYQPQHF.

The chain couples TRBV6-2 or TRBV6-3 to TRBJ1-2; 11 nucleotides agree with TRBD1. The CDR3 is made up of 16 amino acids. The V gene end was trimmed by 8 bases and the J gene end by 6 bases; junction bases not matched to a gene: 14. Germline V gene data show CDR1 as MNHEY and CDR2 as SVGEGT. The CDR3 nucleotides are TGTGCCAGCGGCTTCAGTGGACAGGGGGCGATCAATGGCTACACCTTC. Translated, it gives CASGFSGQGAINGYTF.

This clonotype was counted between two and nine times. The V call is TRBV5-4, the J call TRBJ2-1, with D maybe TRBD2 (6 bases). V lost 3 bases, J lost 0 bases, and 13 bases lay in between. Germline values: CDR1 SGHNT, CDR2 YYREEE (reference sequence). The CDR3 consists of 16 residues. The CDR3 loop reads CASSSGVGVSYNEQFF. The CDR3 DNA reads TGTGCCAGCAGCTCGGGGGTAGGGGTCTCCTACAATGAGCAGTTCTTC.

This chain links TRBV15 with TRBJ1-4; D gene unclear. Germline-derived CDR1 and CDR2 are LNHNV and YYDKDF (reference sequence). V gave up 3 bases and J gave up 8 bases, with 10 bases separating them. The CDR3 covers 13 residues. DNA for the CDR3: TGTGCCACCAGCAGGACCCGCCGCGAAAAACTGTTTTTT. The encoded protein is CATSRTRREKLFF.

V gene TRBV6-5 combines with J gene TRBJ2-3; D might be TRBD1 or TRBD2, each matching 5 bases. V dropped 1 base and J dropped 4 bases, with 15 bases sitting between them. This CDR3 contains 16 residues. Germline V CDR1 and CDR2: MNHEY, SVGAGI. The CDR3 DNA reads TGTGCCAGCAGTTACTTGGGGGAGAGGGTACCAGATACGCAGTATTTT. Residues: CASSYLGERVPDTQYF.

Only one count was recorded for this clonotype. V and J are TRBV27 and TRBJ1-2; no firm D call. Per the germline V gene, CDR1 is MNHEY and CDR2 is SMNVEV (reference sequence). V lost 5 bases, J lost 0 bases, and 10 bases lay in between. The CDR3 runs 14 residues. In nucleotides, the CDR3 is TGTGCCAGCAGTCCTGGGATGCCTAACTATGGCTACACCTTC. It is translated as CASSPGMPNYGYTF.

This rearrangement joins TRBV20-1 to TRBJ1-1, with 8 bases that match TRBD1. J was trimmed by 5 bases and V by 3 bases; bases with no gene match: 2. The CDR3 totals 12 residues. Germline lookup yields CDR1 DFQATT and CDR2 SNEGSKA (reference sequence). The CDR3 sequence is CSARNRGTEAFF. The CDR3, as DNA: TGCAGTGCTAGGAACAGGGGGACTGAAGCTTTCTTT.

The gene calls are TRBV12-3 or TRBV12-4 and TRBJ1-4, with D possibly TRBD1 on 5 matching bases. V gave up 8 bases and J gave up 6 bases, with 13 bases separating them. This CDR3 contains 13 residues. The CDR3 loop reads CASQDGGDEKLFF. In nucleotides, the CDR3 is TGTGCCAGCCAGGATGGGGGGGATGAAAAACTGTTTTTT.

The genes are TRBV7-9 and TRBJ1-6; D possibly corresponds to TRBD1 (6 bases). Trimming cost V 7 bases and J 10 bases, with 17 bases left between them. The germline CDR1 and CDR2 sequences are SEHNR and FQNEAQ (reference sequence). The CDR3 is 14 residues long. The DNA of the CDR3 is TGTGCCAGCACCGAGGGGGGGGCTAGGTCACCCCTCCACTTT. Encoded protein: CASTEGGARSPLHF.

The V call is TRBV18, the J call TRBJ2-5, with D hard to call. The CDR3 runs to 12 residues. With 4 bases removed from V and 5 bases from J, the gap between germline ends came to 8 bases. The germline V gene has CDR1 KGHSH and CDR2 LQKENI. The CDR3 region is CASSLTAETQYF. In nucleotides, the CDR3 is TGTGCCAGCTCACTTACGGCGGAGACCCAGTACTTC.

This clonotype was found a few times. V and J are TRBV28 and TRBJ1-3, with D uncertain. From germline, CDR1 is MDHEN and CDR2 SYDVKM. Trimming pared 3 bases from V and 1 base from J, leaving 28 bases between. The CDR3 consists of 21 residues. CDR3 nucleotide sequence: TGTGCCAGCAGTTTGCCGGCAGGCCAGTTGAAGCCCCTTGAGTCTGGAAACACCATATATTTT. It yields the protein CASSLPAGQLKPLESGNTIYF.

This clonotype showed up many times. The chain couples TRBV7-2 to TRBJ2-1, with D perhaps TRBD1 (7 bases). Germline V gene sequence: CDR1 SGHTA, CDR2 FQGNSA. The CDR3 is made up of 16 amino acids. The V gene lost 0 bases and the J gene lost 4 bases, with 13 bases spanning the gap. The CDR3 is CASSLAQGDLYNEQFF. The DNA of the CDR3 is TGTGCCAGCAGCTTAGCCCAGGGGGACTTATACAATGAGCAGTTCTTC. Based on the CDR3 plus reference TRBV7-2 and TRBJ2-1, the full variable domain is GAGVSQSPSNKVTEKGKDVELRCDPISGHTALYWYRQSLGQGLEFLIYFQGNSAPDKSGLPSDRFSAERTGGSVSTLTIQRTQQEDSAVYLCASSLAQGDLYNEQFFGPGTRLTVL.

In this sample, this clonotype turned up a few times. V is TRBV5-1 and J is TRBJ2-1; 11 bases agree with TRBD1. J lost 8 bases, V lost 4 bases, and 8 bases had no gene match. This CDR3 region has 15 residues. Germline CDR1 reads SGHRS; CDR2 reads YFSETQ. CDR3 loop: CASSPRTGGVDEQFF. The CDR3 DNA reads as TGCGCCAGCAGCCCCCGGACAGGGGGCGTCGATGAGCAGTTCTTC.

This clonotype was detected only a few times. The J gene is TRBJ1-1, the V gene TRBV25-1, with a weak D call TRBD1 (5 bases). With 0 bases removed from V and 0 bases from J, the gap between germline ends came to 8 bases. The germline CDR1 and CDR2 sequences are MGHDK and SYGVNS. The length of the CDR3 is 15 residues. The CDR3 coding sequence is TGTGCCAGCAGTGAATATCTGGGGCTGAACACTGAAGCTTTCTTT. Its translation: CASSEYLGLNTEAFF.

This clonotype was observed at least ten times. The chain combines TRBV7-6 with TRBJ2-7; unclear D gene. With 0 bases removed from V and 9 bases from J, the gap between germline ends came to 18 bases. The CDR3 loop spans 15 amino acids. CDR1 and CDR2 from the germline V gene are SGHVS and FNYEAQ. Written as DNA, the CDR3 is TGTGCCAGCAGCTTAGCGCGTGTGGACCCGGAAGGGCAGTACTTC. It translates to CASSLARVDPEGQYF.